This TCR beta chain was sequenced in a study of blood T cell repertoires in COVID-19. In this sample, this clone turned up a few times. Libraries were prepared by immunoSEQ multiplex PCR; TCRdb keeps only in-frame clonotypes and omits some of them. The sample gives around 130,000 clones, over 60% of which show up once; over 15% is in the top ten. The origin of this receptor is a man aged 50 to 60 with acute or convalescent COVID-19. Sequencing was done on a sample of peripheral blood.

In DNA, the CDR3 is TGTGCCAGCAGTTACTCGAGGGCCGTTATGAACACTGAAGCTTTCTTT. Translation gives CASSYSRAVMNTEAFF. The chain employs TRBV6-5 and TRBJ1-1, with D unresolved. Germline CDR1 is MNHEY and CDR2 is SVGAGI. The V gene lost 0 bases and the J gene lost 0 bases, with 11 bases spanning the gap. CDR3 length: 16 amino acids.